This TCR beta chain was captured in a study of blood T cell repertoires in COVID-19. Study in general: Samples taken during acute and convalescent COVID-19 were collected in the United States, Italy and Spain. In each case, the material was cDNA or gDNA derived from T cells, B-cell-depleted T cells, or PBMCs.

In the source study's methods: Reference gene primer amplification gave nucleated cell count estimates. Repertoires were generated with immunoSEQ multiplex PCR, while TCRdb's copy carries only in-frame clones and drops some. V and J calls and clone size are as listed in that table; D and trimming were resolved from the DNA. The sample holds around 150,000 clones, over 80% seen once. Patients from Seattle were sampled longitudinally, starting during active infection. The CDR3 contains 14 residues. V was trimmed by 4 bases and J by 4 bases, leaving 13 bases between them. From germline, CDR1 is MGHDK and CDR2 SYGVNS.

This chain connects TRBV25-1 to TRBJ2-5; D gene unclear. Sequencing used peripheral blood. This clonotype originated in a man under 40 with COVID-19, enrolled during active disease. CDR3 residues: CASSVSPTAETQYF. The CDR3 region has the DNA TGTGCCAGCAGTGTCAGTCCGACTGCAGAGACCCAGTACTTC.